The present entry profiles one T cell receptor beta chain with its context. The target antigen is unknown. The data were taken from a study of cytomegalovirus exposure and HLA in healthy donors. Overall study context: Assignment to the Caucasian-associated ancestry cluster applied to roughly 80% of the roughly 410 genotyped donors.

This CDR3 is 13 amino acids long. The germline V gene has CDR1 SGHNT and CDR2 YENEEA. J gave up 11 bases and V 5 bases, and 11 bases lay outside the gene matches. Study-level points and caveats: Reports described diagnosis of cytomegalovirus status by the classifier as highly specific and sensitive.

PCR amplification relied on 60 Vbeta primers (plus 13 Jbeta primers). TCRdb's copy holds only in-frame clones and misses some; the assay was immunoSEQ multiplex PCR. Found here are over 65,000 clones, around 80% of them singletons; the top ten hold under 15%. The sequencing sample was made of PBMCs. The clonotype originates from a human donor in good health. The chain employs TRBV11-3 and TRBJ2-5; 7 bases map to TRBD1. The CDR3 DNA is TGTGCCAGCAGCAAAGACCAAAAGGGACAGCAGTACTTC. This gives the protein CASSKDQKGQQYF.